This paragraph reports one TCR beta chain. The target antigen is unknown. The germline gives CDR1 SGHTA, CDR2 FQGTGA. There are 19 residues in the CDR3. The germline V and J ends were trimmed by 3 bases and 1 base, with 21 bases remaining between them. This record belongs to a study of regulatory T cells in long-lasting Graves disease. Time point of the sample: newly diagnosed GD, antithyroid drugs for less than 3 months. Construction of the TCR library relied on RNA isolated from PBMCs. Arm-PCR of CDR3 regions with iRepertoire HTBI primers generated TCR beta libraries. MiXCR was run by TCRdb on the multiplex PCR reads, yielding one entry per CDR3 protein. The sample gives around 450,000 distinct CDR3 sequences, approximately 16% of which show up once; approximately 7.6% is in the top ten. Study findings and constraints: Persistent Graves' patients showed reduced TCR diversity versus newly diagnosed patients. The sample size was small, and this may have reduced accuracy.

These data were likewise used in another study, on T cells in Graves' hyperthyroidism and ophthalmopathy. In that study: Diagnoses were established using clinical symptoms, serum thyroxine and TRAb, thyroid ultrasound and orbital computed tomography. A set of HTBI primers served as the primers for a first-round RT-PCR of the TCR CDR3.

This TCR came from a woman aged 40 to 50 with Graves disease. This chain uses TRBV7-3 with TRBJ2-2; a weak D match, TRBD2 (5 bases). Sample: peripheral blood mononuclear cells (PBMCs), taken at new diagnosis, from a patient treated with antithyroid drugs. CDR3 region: CASSLAPGLADKNTGELFF. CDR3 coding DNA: TGTGCCAGCAGCTTGGCCCCGGGTCTAGCCGACAAGAACACCGGGGAGCTGTTTTTT. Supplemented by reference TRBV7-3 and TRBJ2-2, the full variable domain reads GAGVSQTPSNKVTEKGKYVELRCDPISGHTALYWYRQSLGQGPEFLIYFQGTGAADDSGLPNDRFFAVRPEGSVSTLKIQRTERGDSAVYLCASSLAPGLADKNTGELFFGEGSRLTVL.